The 27 T cell receptor beta chains listed next were all sequenced from one sample in a study of T cell repertoires in cytomegalovirus infection. TCRdb ran MiXCR on the reads and lists one entry per CDR3 protein. The table lists about 890,000 distinct CDR3 sequences, roughly 31% of them singletons. For these TCRs, the target antigens are not known. The starting material was cultured CD8+ T cells from PBMCs, obtained from culture after CMV antigen stimulation. Source of these receptors: a human donor in good health (CMV status not recorded). Some clones in this sample may be carry-over from other donors' samples.

There are many counts of this clonotype. The rearrangement links TRBV7-2 to TRBJ2-7, with D tentatively TRBD1 (7 bases). V gave up 4 bases and J gave up 5 bases, with 15 bases separating them. Germline CDR1 and CDR2: SGHTA and FQGNSA. The CDR3 runs to 14 residues. The CDR3 DNA reads as TGTGCCAGCAGCTCAGGGGGGCTCCCCGACGAGCAGTACGTC. Protein sequence: CASSSGGLPDEQYV.

This clonotype was counted many times. J is TRBJ1-1 and V is TRBV7-2, with unresolved D. The CDR3 spans 13 residues. Trimming removed 1 base at V and 4 bases at J, with 7 bases between. Germline assignment: CDR1 SGHTA and CDR2 FQGNSA. The chain's CDR3 is CASSLGRPTEAFF. The CDR3 nucleotides read TGTGCCAGCAGCTTAGGGAGGCCCACTGAAGCTTTCTTT.

This clonotype was detected a few times. The V and J genes are TRBV7-9 and TRBJ1-2; possible D gene TRBD1, 5 bases. The CDR3 has 16 residues. Germline CDR1 reads SEHNR; CDR2 reads FQNEAQ (reference sequence). With 4 bases removed from V and 3 bases from J, the gap between germline ends came to 18 bases. The chain's CDR3 is CASSSPLTGTDYGYTF. CDR3 coding DNA: TGTGCCAGCAGCTCCCCCCTAACCGGGACGGACTATGGCTACACCTTC. Using reference TRBV7-9 and TRBJ1-2 for the parts outside the CDR3, the full variable domain is DTGVSQNPRHKITKRGQNVTFRCDPISEHNRLYWYRQTLGQGPEFLTYFQNEAQLEKSRLLSDRFSAERPKGSFSTLEIQRTEQGDSAMYLCASSSPLTGTDYGYTFGSGTRLTVV.

V and J are TRBV7-9 and TRBJ1-1, with a possible D match to TRBD1 (5 bases). The V gene's germline CDR1 is SEHNR and CDR2 FQNEAQ (reference sequence). Between the trimmed V and J ends, which lost 0 bases and 6 bases, there was a span of 14 bases. This CDR3 region has 15 residues. The CDR3 bases are TGTGCCAGCAGCTTAGCAACAGGATCGAAGGCTGAAGCTTTCTTT. Amino acid sequence: CASSLATGSKAEAFF.

This clonotype was seen at least ten times. This chain links TRBV7-2 with TRBJ1-1; D gene unclear. Germline loops: CDR1 SGHTA, CDR2 FQGNSA. Trimming removed 3 bases at V and 6 bases at J, with 20 bases between. CDR3 length: 16 residues. The CDR3 sequence is CASSFYRAAAFSEAFF. CDR3 in DNA: TGTGCCAGCAGCTTTTATCGGGCGGCAGCGTTCTCTGAAGCTTTCTTT.

As regards this clonotype: At one boundary the junction diverges from the germline segment, which might be a read error. The genes are TRBV7-9 and TRBJ1-4; a weak D match, TRBD1 (5 bases). The CDR3 sequence is 15 residues long. Germline-derived CDR1 and CDR2 are SEHNR and FQNEAQ (reference sequence). The CDR3 reads CTSSPQGATNEKLFF. The CDR3 DNA follows: TGTACCAGCAGCCCCCAGGGTGCAACTAATGAAAAACTGTTTTTT.

This clonotype occurred a few times. The rearrangement uses TRBV7-4 and TRBJ2-1, with D perhaps matching TRBD1 or TRBD2 (5 bases each). The CDR3 has 15 amino acids. Germline CDR1 reads SGHVT; CDR2 reads SQSDAQ. Trimming took off 4 bases at V and 8 bases at J, with 18 bases between the two ends. CDR3 sequence reads: CASSYTGGRPDEQFF. The CDR3 DNA reads TGTGCCAGCAGCTACACAGGAGGCCGCCCCGATGAGCAGTTCTTC.

This clonotype was seen only a few times. Here the CDR3 DNA reads TGTGCCATCAGTGAGTCGACAGGGACGAACACTGAAGCTTTCTTT. Translated: CAISESTGTNTEAFF. The chain employs TRBV10-3 and TRBJ1-1; 7 nucleotides match TRBD1. The CDR3 is made up of 15 amino acids. Germline trimming cut 0 bases from V and 1 base from J; bases unmatched to any gene: 2. CDR1 and CDR2 (germline): ENHRY, SYGVKD.

This clonotype was counted ten times or more. The rearrangement uses TRBV7-9 and TRBJ1-2; possibly TRBD1 for D (5 bases). Germline V CDR1 and CDR2: SEHNR, FQNEAQ (reference sequence). This CDR3 is 17 amino acids long. Trimming pared 3 bases from V and 0 bases from J, leaving 17 bases between. The CDR3 nucleotides read TGTGCCAGCAGCTTCTATCCCATCCGGGGGGCTAACTATGGCTACACCTTC. Amino acid sequence: CASSFYPIRGANYGYTF.

CDR3 nucleotide sequence: TGCAGTGCTAGCATGACTGGGACCCGAGGGACCTACGAGCAGTACTTC. Translated, it gives CSASMTGTRGTYEQYF. The chain joins TRBV20-1 to TRBJ2-7; D is possibly TRBD1 or TRBD2 (5 bases each). With 3 bases removed from V and 2 bases from J, the gap between germline ends came to 20 bases. CDR3 length equals 16 residues. Germline V CDR1 and CDR2: DFQATT, SNEGSKA (reference sequence).

The V gene is TRBV19, the J gene TRBJ1-1; D is unresolved. The ends were cut back, 7 bases at V and 1 base at J, with 22 bases in the middle. CDR3 length equals 17 residues. Germline lookup yields CDR1 LNHDA and CDR2 SQIVND (reference sequence). This CDR3 is CASIPVSAILGNTEAFF. CDR3 DNA sequence: TGTGCCAGTATCCCTGTGTCGGCTATACTGGGGAACACTGAAGCTTTCTTT.

J is TRBJ2-2 and V is TRBV19; D is possibly TRBD1 (6 bases). Deletions cut 7 bases from V and 0 bases from J, with 9 bases between. CDR1 is LNHDA and CDR2 is SQIVND in the germline V gene (reference sequence). This CDR3 spans 14 amino acids. Here the CDR3 DNA reads TGTGCCAGTAAAGACAGGACGAACACCGGGGAGCTGTTTTTT. It yields the protein CASKDRTNTGELFF.

This clonotype was seen a handful of times. V and J are TRBV7-9 and TRBJ1-2, with TRBD1 matching over 9 bases. This CDR3 is built from 14 residues. The germline CDR1 and CDR2 sequences are SEHNR and FQNEAQ (reference sequence). V shed 5 bases, J shed 8 bases, and the junction held 9 bases outside the gene matches. The CDR3 coding sequence is TGTGCCAGCAGCCACCGGGACAGGGTAGAAGGCTACACCTTC. This encodes CASSHRDRVEGYTF.

The rearrangement uses TRBV24-1 and TRBJ2-5; a weak D match, TRBD1 (6 bases). The length of the CDR3 is 16 residues. V lost 2 bases and J 4 bases, leaving 16 bases between the germline ends. The germline V gene has CDR1 KGHDR and CDR2 SFDVKD. The CDR3 sequence: CATSDSRTDSGETQYF. The CDR3 DNA reads TGTGCCACCAGTGATTCCCGGACAGATTCGGGAGAGACCCAGTACTTC.

The CDR3 loop is CASSEVYLNYNEQFF. DNA for the CDR3: TGCGCCAGCAGCGAAGTGTATCTCAACTACAATGAGCAGTTCTTC. V is TRBV4-3 and J is TRBJ2-1; no reliable D call. Germline V CDR1 and CDR2: LGHNA, YSLEER. The V end was cut by 5 bases, the J end by 3 bases, with 14 bases between. The CDR3 extends over 15 amino acids.

This clonotype was picked up a small number of times. The chain has TRBV19 and TRBJ2-2, with D possibly being TRBD2 (7 bases). The CDR3 runs 17 residues. Germline values: CDR1 LNHDA, CDR2 SQIVND (reference sequence). Trimming pared 7 bases from V and 0 bases from J, leaving 18 bases between. Here the CDR3 DNA reads TGTGCCAGTACCCCGGTGGGGGGGCTCCCGAACACCGGGGAGCTGTTTTTT. Translating gives CASTPVGGLPNTGELFF.

The CDR3 nucleotides are TGTGCCAGCAGCTTAGATCTCTTAGGGGGCTACAATGAGCAGTTCTTC. It specifies CASSLDLLGGYNEQFF. This chain joins TRBV11-2 and TRBJ2-1; tentative D call: TRBD1 (6 bases). Germline CDR1 SGHAT, CDR2 FQNNGV. The V gene lost 0 bases and the J gene lost 3 bases, with 12 bases spanning the gap. The CDR3 loop spans 16 amino acids. Full variable domain (remainder filled in from reference TRBV11-2 and TRBJ2-1): EAGVAQSPRYKIIEKRQSVAFWCNPISGHATLYWYQQILGQGPKLLIQFQNNGVVDDSQLPKDRFSAERLKGVDSTLKIQPAKLEDSAVYLCASSLDLLGGYNEQFFGPGTRLTVL.

This clonotype appeared a few times. The V gene is TRBV6-1, the J gene TRBJ2-2; no reliable D call. From germline, CDR1 is MNHNS and CDR2 SASEGT. Trimming stripped 3 bases from V and 8 bases from J, with 7 bases between. CDR3 length: 12 amino acids. The CDR3 is CASSEGFGELFF. In DNA form, the CDR3 reads TGTGCCAGCAGTGAGGGGTTTGGGGAGCTGTTTTTT.

This clonotype was detected a few times. This sequence joins TRBV27 and TRBJ1-5, with D possibly matching TRBD1 (6 bases). This CDR3 is 15 amino acids long. Trimming pared 7 bases from V and 0 bases from J, leaving 13 bases between. Germline V gene sequence: CDR1 MNHEY, CDR2 SMNVEV (reference sequence). The CDR3 coding sequence is TGTGCCAGCAAATCGAACAGGGCTAGCAATCAGCCCCAGCATTTT. Protein sequence: CASKSNRASNQPQHF.

This clonotype was observed many times. A junction end diverges from the germline sequence, so it may reflect a read error. The chain recombines TRBV27 with TRBJ1-2, with TRBD1 matching 8 bases. In germline, CDR1 is MNHEY, CDR2 SMNVEV (reference sequence). The CDR3 has 14 amino acids. This chain's CDR3 is CASSLSGQGRGYTF. CDR3 DNA: TGTGCCAGCAGTCTATCTGGACAGGGTCGCGGCTACACCTTC.

This clonotype was recorded a few times. This chain joins TRBV27 and TRBJ2-2; maybe TRBD2 (5 bases). Germline-derived CDR1 and CDR2 are MNHEY and SMNVEV (reference sequence). The CDR3 is 14 amino acids. The ends were cut back, 3 bases at V and 7 bases at J, with 12 bases in the middle. The CDR3 reads CASSFRRAHGELFF. Written as DNA, the CDR3 is TGTGCCAGCAGTTTTAGGCGGGCCCACGGGGAGCTGTTTTTT.

This clonotype was counted ten times or more. The V call is TRBV7-6, the J call TRBJ2-2; D remains unclear. Germline V CDR1 and CDR2: SGHVS, FNYEAQ. The V and J ends lost 5 bases and 4 bases respectively, with 11 bases between them. CDR3 length equals 14 residues. CDR3 protein: CASSRIRTTGELFF. The CDR3 DNA reads as TGTGCCAGCAGCCGAATTCGAACCACCGGGGAGCTGTTTTTT.

This clonotype was seen ten or more times. The J gene is TRBJ1-1, the V gene TRBV6-5; D call uncertain. Trimming shortened V by 3 bases and J by 3 bases, and 8 bases separated the two germline ends. This CDR3 has 13 residues. Germline lookup yields CDR1 MNHEY and CDR2 SVGAGI. This CDR3 is CASSYRSHTEAFF. DNA for the CDR3: TGTGCCAGCAGTTATCGCAGTCACACTGAAGCTTTCTTT.

The J gene is TRBJ2-4, the V gene TRBV10-2, with D perhaps TRBD2 (5 bases). This CDR3 spans 14 amino acids. V lost 3 bases and J 1 base, leaving 7 bases between the germline ends. The germline V gene encodes CDR1 WSHSY and CDR2 SAAADI. The CDR3 DNA follows: TGCGCCAGCAGTGATCGGAGGGCCAAAAACATTCAGTACTTC. It translates to CASSDRRAKNIQYF.

Comment on this clonotype: The junction departs from the called germline gene at one end, perhaps through a read error. The chain couples TRBV7-9 to TRBJ2-1, with 7 positions matching TRBD2. This CDR3 comprises 15 residues. Germline CDR1 reads SEHNR; CDR2 reads FQNEAQ (reference sequence). In DNA form, the CDR3 reads TGTGCCAGCTGCTTGGGAGGGTTCCCCTACAATGAGCAGTTCTTC. It encodes CASCLGGFPYNEQFF.

This clonotype was recorded at least ten times. The chain recombines TRBV4-1 with TRBJ2-5; the D is unclear. The CDR3 totals 13 residues. In germline, CDR1 is MGHRA, CDR2 YSYEKL. The ends were cut back, 1 base at V and 5 bases at J, with 8 bases in the middle. The CDR3 reads CASSQAGRETQYF. CDR3 DNA sequence: TGCGCCAGCAGCCAAGCCGGCAGGGAGACCCAGTACTTC.

V usage is TRBV18 and J usage is TRBJ1-2; D not certain. V was pared by 2 bases and J by 5 bases, with 21 bases between. Per the germline V gene, CDR1 is KGHSH and CDR2 is LQKENI. The CDR3 runs 17 residues. CDR3 in DNA: TGTGCCAGCTCACCAGATACCCTTTCGGTAGCAACATATGGCTACACCTTC. It translates to CASSPDTLSVATYGYTF.